The present T cell receptor beta chain was sequenced within a study of cytomegalovirus exposure and HLA in healthy donors. PCR used 60 Vbeta primers and 13 Jbeta primers. This table comes from immunoSEQ multiplex PCR, and its TCRdb copy is limited to in-frame clones, with some not included. Of 150,000 to 200,000 clones in the sample, nearly 80% are singletons; the top ten hold around 6%. The sequenced sample was PBMCs. The TCR sequence derives from a woman under 40 in good health and CMV-seropositive.

The CDR3 loop is CASSPGDSDNSPLHF. The CDR3 DNA reads as TGTGCCAGCAGCCCCGGGGACAGTGATAATTCACCCCTCCACTTT. V and J are TRBV9 and TRBJ1-6; TRBD1 agrees at 7 bases. This CDR3 has 15 residues. The ends lost 4 bases at V and 5 bases at J; junction bases unmatched: 6. The germline V gene has CDR1 SGDLS and CDR2 YYNGEE.